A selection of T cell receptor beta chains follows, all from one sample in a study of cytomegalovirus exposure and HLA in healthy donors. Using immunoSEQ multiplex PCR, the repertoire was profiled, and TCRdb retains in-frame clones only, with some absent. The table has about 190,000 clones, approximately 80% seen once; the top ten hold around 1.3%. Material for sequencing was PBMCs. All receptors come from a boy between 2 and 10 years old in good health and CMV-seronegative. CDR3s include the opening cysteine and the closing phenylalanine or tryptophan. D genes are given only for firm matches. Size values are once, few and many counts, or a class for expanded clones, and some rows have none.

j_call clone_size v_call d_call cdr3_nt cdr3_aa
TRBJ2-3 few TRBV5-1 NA TGCGCCAGCAGCTTGGGGAGTAGCACAGATACGCAGTATTTT CASSLGSSTDTQYF
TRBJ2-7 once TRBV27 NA TGTGCCAGCAGTTTAAGCGGACGGGTAGGATACGAGCAGTACTTC CASSLSGRVGYEQYF
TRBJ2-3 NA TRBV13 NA TGTGCCAGCAAAGATAGCGTAGCGAGAGATACGCAGTATTTT CASKDSVARDTQYF
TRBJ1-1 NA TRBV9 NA TGTGCCAGCAGCCAATCGGGGGTGGACACTGAAGCTTTCTTT CASSQSGVDTEAFF
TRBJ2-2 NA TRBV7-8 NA TGTGCCAGCAGCTTATGGGGGCCTCTGAACACCGGGGAGCTGTTTTTT CASSLWGPLNTGELFF
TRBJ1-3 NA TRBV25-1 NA TGTGCCAGCAGTGAATCGGGGTTCTCTGGAAACACCATATATTTT CASSESGFSGNTIYF
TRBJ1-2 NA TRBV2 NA TGTGCCAGGTTTATAGACAGTAACTATGGCTACACCTTC CARFIDSNYGYTF
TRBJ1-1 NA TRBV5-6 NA TGTGCCAGCAGCTTGGAAGAGGAAGTTTTCTTT CASSLEEEVFF
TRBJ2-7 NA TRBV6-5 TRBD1 TGTGCCAGCAGTTCACGGGACAGAAACTACGAGCAGTACTTC CASSSRDRNYEQYF
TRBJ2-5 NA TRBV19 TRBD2 TGTGCCAGTAGTATAGACCCTCGGACTAGCGGGGCCCAAGAGACCCAGTACTTC CASSIDPRTSGAQETQYF
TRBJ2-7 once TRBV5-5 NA TGTGCCAGCAGCTCGCGAGGGGGTAGCTCCTACGAGCAGTACTTC CASSSRGGSSYEQYF
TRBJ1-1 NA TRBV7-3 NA TGTGCCAGCAGCTTTTGGTATACAGATTTGAACACTGAAGCTTTCTTT CASSFWYTDLNTEAFF
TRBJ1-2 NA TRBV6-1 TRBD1 TGTGCCAGCAGTGAATATGTAACAGGGGAACCAGCTAACTATGGCTACACCTTC CASSEYVTGEPANYGYTF
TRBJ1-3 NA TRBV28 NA TGTGCCAGCAGCCCGGGACATTTTGGAAACACCATATATTTT CASSPGHFGNTIYF
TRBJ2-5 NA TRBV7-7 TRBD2 TGTGCCAGCAGCGCAGGACTAGAAGAGACCCAGTACTTC CASSAGLEETQYF
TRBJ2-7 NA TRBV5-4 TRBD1 TGTGCCAGCAGCTTGGGAGGACAGGGGGTTTACGAGCAGTACTTC CASSLGGQGVYEQYF
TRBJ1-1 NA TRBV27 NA TGTGCCAGCAGTTCCCCGAACAGAGGGAGGAGGACTGAAGCTTTCTTT CASSSPNRGRRTEAFF
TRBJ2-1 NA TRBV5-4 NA TGTGCCAGCAGCTTGGGCGGGAATGAGCAGTTCTTC CASSLGGNEQFF
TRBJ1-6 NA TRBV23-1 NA TGCGCCAGCAGTGGGCAGGGGCCACCCCTCTATAATTCACCCCTCCACTTT CASSGQGPPLYNSPLHF
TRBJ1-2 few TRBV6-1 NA TGTGCCAGCGGCCAGACAGCGTTCGGGTATGGCTACACCTTC CASGQTAFGYGYTF
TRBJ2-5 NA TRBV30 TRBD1 TGTGCCTGGAGTCCTGGGACAGGTGGGACTCAAGAGACCCAGTACTTC CAWSPGTGGTQETQYF
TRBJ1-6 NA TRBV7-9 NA TGTGCCAGCAGCCGTAAAGGGGGGGGCGATAATTCACCCCTCCACTTT CASSRKGGGDNSPLHF
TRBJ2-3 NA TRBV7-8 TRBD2 TGTGCCAGCAGCGGACGACTAGCGGGTTGGGATACGCAGTATTTT CASSGRLAGWDTQYF
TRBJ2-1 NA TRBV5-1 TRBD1 TGCGCCAGCAGCGACAGGGGACTTTACAATGAGCAGTTCTTC CASSDRGLYNEQFF
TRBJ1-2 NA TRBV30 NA TGTGCCTGGACTGAGGGATCAAACTATGGCTACACCTTC CAWTEGSNYGYTF
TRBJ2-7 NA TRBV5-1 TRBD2 TGCGCCAGCAGCTTGACTAGCGGGCCAACCTACGAGCAGTACTTC CASSLTSGPTYEQYF
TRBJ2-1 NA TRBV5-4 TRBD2 TGTGCCAGCAGCTCCCTAGCGGGAGGGCCCGGGGATGAGCAGTTCTTC CASSSLAGGPGDEQFF
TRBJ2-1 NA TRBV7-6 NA TGTGCCAGCAGCTTAGCTAGCGGTGGGCTCTCCTACAATGAGCAGTTCTTC CASSLASGGLSYNEQFF
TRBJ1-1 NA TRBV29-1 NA TGCAGCGTTGGGGGAAACGCGGGAGCTTTCTTT CSVGGNAGAFF
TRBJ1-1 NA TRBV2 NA TGTGCCAGCAGGCCCCCCGGGACATTGAACACTGAAGCTTTCTTT CASRPPGTLNTEAFF
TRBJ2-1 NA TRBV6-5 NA TGTGCCAGCAGTTACGTCGGCGGTGTCGGCAATGAGCAGTTCTTC CASSYVGGVGNEQFF
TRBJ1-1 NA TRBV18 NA TGTGCCAGCTCGCGGAGGACTGAAGCTTTCTTT CASSRRTEAFF
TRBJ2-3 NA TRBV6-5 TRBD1 TGTGCCAGCAGTGCCGACAGGGGGCGATCGGATACGCAGTATTTT CASSADRGRSDTQYF
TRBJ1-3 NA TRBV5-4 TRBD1 TGTGCCAGCAGCGTGACAGGGGTGAGAGGAAACACCATATATTTT CASSVTGVRGNTIYF
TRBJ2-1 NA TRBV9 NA TGTGCCAGCAGCGGGTCCGGGTCGTCCTACAATGAGCAGTTCTTC CASSGSGSSYNEQFF
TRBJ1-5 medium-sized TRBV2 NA TGTGCCAGCAGTGATTCGAGTTTTAATCAGCCCCAGCATTTT CASSDSSFNQPQHF
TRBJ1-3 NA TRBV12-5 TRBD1 TGTGCTAGTCAGGACAGGGGTAACACCATATATTTT CASQDRGNTIYF
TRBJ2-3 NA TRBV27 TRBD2 TGTGCCAGCAGTCCTGTAGCGGGGGGGCCGGGAGATACGCAGTATTTT CASSPVAGGPGDTQYF
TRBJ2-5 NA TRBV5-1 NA TGCGCCAGCAGCTCTAGTGCCAGCGGGGAGACCCAGTACTTC CASSSSASGETQYF
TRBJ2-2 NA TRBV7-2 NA TGTGCCAGCAGCCCATCGGTGGACACCGGGGAGCTGTTTTTT CASSPSVDTGELFF
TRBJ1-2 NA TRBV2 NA TGTGCCAGCAGGTGGACAGTTAACTATGGCTACACCTTC CASRWTVNYGYTF